Listed below are T cell receptor beta chains from one sample, sequenced in a study of T cell repertoires in ileal Crohn's disease. Generated by immunoSEQ multiplex PCR, the TCRdb table keeps only in-frame clones and is missing some. The data show roughly 7,000 clones, approximately 80% seen once. Sequencing input: ileal tissue. The receptor set was obtained from an adult with Crohn's disease. The CDR3 runs from the conserved cysteine through the conserved F or W. Clone size is shown for a subset of rows, as once, few, many or a class of expanded clone.

clone_size	v_call	j_call	cdr3_aa
-	TRBV28	TRBJ2-7	CASSPPTTSGSDEQYF
-	TRBV7-2	TRBJ2-7	CASSLVPPGLAGSEQYF
-	TRBV4-3	TRBJ2-1	CASSQSPTGAGYNEQFF
-	TRBV5-1	TRBJ1-2	CASRVMGQGDGYTF
once	TRBV6-1	TRBJ2-7	CASKVRTASYEQYF
-	TRBV19	TRBJ1-2	CASSTPGTVYGYTF
-	TRBV5-1	TRBJ2-7	CASSLAGGEAYEQYF
-	TRBV29-1	TRBJ2-6	CSVPLVSGSSGANVLTF
-	TRBV9	TRBJ2-7	CASSGQGAYEQYF
few	TRBV4-1	TRBJ1-1	CASSPSREFNEAFF
-	TRBV30	TRBJ2-7	CAWSGLTYYEQYF
-	TRBV2	TRBJ2-2	CASRLAVTGELFF
-	TRBV5-4	TRBJ2-2	CASSLQIISNTGELFF
-	TRBV5-1	TRBJ1-6	CASSSGNINSPLHF
-	TRBV5-6	TRBJ1-2	CASSSTGGGGYGYTF
-	TRBV14	TRBJ2-7	CASRMTASSYEQYF
-	TRBV11-2	TRBJ1-2	CASTQQGISYGYTF
-	TRBV7-3	TRBJ1-1	CASSQNPGGLGGSMNTEAFF
few	TRBV10-1	TRBJ2-3	CASRPSNGGTQYF
few	TRBV9	TRBJ2-2	CASSVEGGSKELFF
-	TRBV5-5	TRBJ1-1	CASSLDPGGTEAFF
few	TRBV5-1	TRBJ1-4	CASSLGGFNEKLFF
-	TRBV7-2	TRBJ2-7	CASSLLAQGDEQYF
-	TRBV5-8	TRBJ2-2	CASSLAGGYTGELFF
-	TRBV7-8	TRBJ2-7	CASSPGVGYEQYF
-	TRBV5-6	TRBJ2-5	CASSFSETQYF
-	TRBV27	TRBJ2-1	CASSTRAAAGIQRENEQFF
-	TRBV28	TRBJ1-1	CASRDFGRALGYTEAFF
-	TRBV6-1	TRBJ2-1	CASGQTNEQFF
-	TRBV11-2	TRBJ2-1	CASSFQGIYNEQFF